These 27 T cell receptor beta chains were sequenced from one sample in a study of control samples from healthy donors and cancer patients. Here immunoSEQ multiplex PCR was the method, and the copy in TCRdb shows in-frame clones only, minus some. The profile covers 150,000 to 180,000 clones, with around 95% appearing a single time and about 5.6% taken by the ten largest. The sample taken for sequencing was blood. The receptors were gathered from a middle-aged man in good health.

This rearrangement joins TRBV2 to TRBJ1-2, with 9 bases fitting TRBD1. The ends lost 2 bases at V and 8 bases at J; junction bases unmatched: 6. Germline V gene sequence: CDR1 SNHLY, CDR2 FYNNEI. This CDR3 spans 14 amino acids. CDR3 nucleotides: TGTGCCAGCAGTGAATGGACAGGGGAAAGGGGCTACACCTTC. Translation gives CASSEWTGERGYTF.

The rearrangement uses TRBV24-1 and TRBJ2-2; D gene uncertain. Germline lookup yields CDR1 KGHDR and CDR2 SFDVKD. V was trimmed by 5 bases and J by 3 bases, leaving 9 bases between them. There are 14 residues in the CDR3. The CDR3 here is CATSGAVYTGELFF. The CDR3 nucleotides are TGTGCCACCAGTGGAGCAGTTTACACCGGGGAGCTGTTTTTT.

The gene calls are TRBV6-6 and TRBJ2-7; a possible D gene is TRBD1 (5 bases). Germline V CDR1 and CDR2: MNHNY, SVGAGI (reference sequence). Trimming took 6 bases from V and 3 from J, leaving 12 bases between them. This CDR3 comprises 13 residues. The CDR3, as DNA: TGTGCCAGCAGCAAATCGGACAACTACGAGCAGTACTTC. This translates into CASSKSDNYEQYF.

The J gene is TRBJ2-7, the V gene TRBV9; 11 bases are a match to TRBD1. The germline V gene encodes CDR1 SGDLS and CDR2 YYNGEE. J was trimmed by 1 base and V by 3 bases; bases with no gene match: 3. This CDR3 has 15 residues. The chain's CDR3 is CASSEGQGVSYEQYF. CDR3 in DNA: TGTGCCAGCAGCGAGGGACAGGGGGTATCCTACGAGCAGTACTTC.

The chain is built from TRBV5-1 and TRBJ1-5; the D is unclear. V was shortened by 0 bases and J by 3 bases, with 7 bases between the two germline ends. There are 14 residues in the CDR3. Germline loops: CDR1 SGHRS, CDR2 YFSETQ. CDR3 in DNA: TGCGCCAGCAGCTTGGGAGGGTTCAATCAGCCCCAGCATTTT. The encoded protein is CASSLGGFNQPQHF.

V is TRBV5-1 and J is TRBJ2-7, with 11 bases lining up with TRBD1. Germline V gene data show CDR1 as SGHRS and CDR2 as YFSETQ. After removal of 5 bases from V and 4 bases from J, the junction contained 5 bases not matched to a gene. CDR3 length: 14 amino acids. The CDR3 loop reads CASRTGTGGYEQYF. CDR3 DNA: TGCGCCAGCAGGACCGGGACAGGGGGGTACGAGCAGTACTTC.

The chain has TRBV27 and TRBJ2-7; D unresolved. CDR1 and CDR2 (germline): MNHEY, SMNVEV (reference sequence). With 2 bases removed from V and 0 bases from J, the gap between germline ends came to 8 bases. The length of the CDR3 is 14 residues. The chain's CDR3 is CASSLVGLSYEQYF. The CDR3 DNA follows: TGTGCCAGCAGTTTAGTCGGCCTCTCCTACGAGCAGTACTTC.

The chain uses TRBV2 and TRBJ1-5; TRBD1 aligns across 8 bases. This CDR3 is 14 amino acids long. Germline CDR1 SNHLY, CDR2 FYNNEI. The trim removed 6 bases at V and 7 bases at J, leaving 8 bases unmatched. The CDR3 DNA is TGTGCCAGCAGCCGGACAGGGCTGGAGCAGCCCCAGCATTTT. This translates into CASSRTGLEQPQHF.

The chain couples TRBV10-2 to TRBJ1-2; D not resolved. The CDR3 loop spans 15 amino acids. Trimming removed 4 bases from V and 0 bases from J, with 12 bases in between. In germline, CDR1 is WSHSY, CDR2 SAAADI. CDR3 coding DNA: TGCGCCAGCAGTGGAATGCAGCAAGCTAACTATGGCTACACCTTC. It translates to CASSGMQQANYGYTF.

V usage is TRBV7-9 and J usage is TRBJ1-2, with 10 bases matching TRBD1. In germline, CDR1 is SEHNR, CDR2 FQNEAQ (reference sequence). V was pared by 3 bases and J by 6 bases, with 13 bases of the junction left unmatched. The CDR3 runs to 17 residues. CDR3 nucleotides: TGTGCCAGCAGCTTCCCCCCGACAGGGGGCGCGAACAATGGCTACACCTTC. Residues: CASSFPPTGGANNGYTF. The entire variable domain, with the rest obtained from reference TRBV7-9 and TRBJ1-2, is as follows: DTGVSQNPRHKITKRGQNVTFRCDPISEHNRLYWYRQTLGQGPEFLTYFQNEAQLEKSRLLSDRFSAERPKGSFSTLEIQRTEQGDSAMYLCASSFPPTGGANNGYTFGSGTRLTVV.

The rearrangement links TRBV19 to TRBJ1-3, with a possible D match to TRBD1 (5 bases). Germline CDR1 reads LNHDA; CDR2 reads SQIVND (reference sequence). V shed 10 bases and J shed 0 bases, with 22 bases lying between them. The CDR3 loop spans 17 amino acids. As DNA, the CDR3 is TGTGCCACCCTCGCCACAGGACGACCTCTCTCTGGAAACACCATATATTTT. Its protein is CATLATGRPLSGNTIYF.

Only a few counts were recorded for this clone. This chain joins TRBV5-8 and TRBJ2-1, with a tentative D call TRBD1 (6 bases). The CDR3 has 15 residues. Trimming took off 6 bases at V and 0 bases at J, with 13 bases between the two ends. Germline CDR1 SGHTS, CDR2 YDEGEE. The CDR3 coding sequence is TGTGCCAGCATCAAAGACAGGTCCTCCTACAATGAGCAGTTCTTC. Residues: CASIKDRSSYNEQFF.

V is TRBV5-6 and J is TRBJ1-2; D ambiguous. Germline CDR1 and CDR2: SGHDT and YYEEEE. The V end lost 4 bases, the J end lost 4 bases, and 14 bases lay between the germline ends. The length of the CDR3 is 14 residues. CDR3: CASSREEGIYGYTF. In DNA, the CDR3 is TGTGCCAGCAGCCGAGAGGAAGGAATCTATGGCTACACCTTC. Full variable domain (remainder filled in from reference TRBV5-6 and TRBJ1-2): DAGVTQSPTHLIKTRGQQVTLRCSPKSGHDTVSWYQQALGQGPQFIFQYYEEEERQRGNFPDRFSGHQFPNYSSELNVNALLLGDSALYLCASSREEGIYGYTFGSGTRLTVV.

This clone was recorded once. V gene TRBV6-4 combines with J gene TRBJ2-2, with 7 positions matching TRBD1. Germline values: CDR1 MRHNA, CDR2 SNTAGT. Unmatched junction bases numbered 8, after V lost 2 bases and J lost 5 bases. The CDR3 has 16 amino acids. The CDR3: CASSDGNRGGTGELFF. The DNA for the CDR3 is TGTGCCAGCAGTGACGGGAACAGGGGTGGAACCGGGGAGCTGTTTTTT.

J is TRBJ2-7 and V is TRBV24-1; D unclear. Looked up from germline, CDR1 is KGHDR and CDR2 is SFDVKD. Trimming cost V 5 bases and J 4 bases, with 5 bases left between them. The CDR3 extends over 11 amino acids. The CDR3 sequence is CATSAGYEQYF. The DNA of the CDR3 is TGTGCCACCAGTGCCGGGTACGAGCAGTACTTC.

CDR3 nucleotides: TGTGCCAGCAATATACAGGGGGAGAACTATGGCTACACCTTC. Encoded protein: CASNIQGENYGYTF. The chain employs TRBV6-6 and TRBJ1-2; 8 bases map to TRBD1. V was clipped by 7 bases and J by 2 bases; unmatched bases: 6. The CDR3 loop spans 14 amino acids. Per the germline V gene, CDR1 is MNHNY and CDR2 is SVGAGI (reference sequence).

The chain combines TRBV28 with TRBJ1-2; perhaps TRBD1 as D (6 bases). This CDR3 contains 14 residues. Trimming pared 2 bases from V and 8 bases from J, leaving 15 bases between. Per the germline V gene, CDR1 is MDHEN and CDR2 is SYDVKM. In DNA, the CDR3 is TGTGCCAGCAGTTTAGCTGGGGGCTTGAGAGGCTACACCTTC. Amino acids: CASSLAGGLRGYTF.

The gene calls are TRBV20-1 and TRBJ1-1, with D possibly being TRBD1 (5 bases). The CDR3 loop spans 12 amino acids. Trimming took off 3 bases at V and 10 bases at J, with 15 bases between the two ends. CDR1 is DFQATT and CDR2 is SNEGSKA in the germline V gene (reference sequence). CDR3 sequence (DNA): TGCAGTGCTAGTAGGTCGGACGGGGGAGCTTTCTTT. The encoded protein is CSASRSDGGAFF.

The V and J genes are TRBV5-6 and TRBJ1-2, with D possibly TRBD1 on 5 matching bases. The germline V gene has CDR1 SGHDT and CDR2 YYEEEE. Between the trimmed V and J ends, which lost 2 bases and 3 bases, there was a span of 8 bases. This CDR3 comprises 13 residues. CDR3: CASSFVQDYGYTF. CDR3 sequence (DNA): TGTGCCAGCAGCTTCGTACAGGACTATGGCTACACCTTC.

The chain recombines TRBV7-3 with TRBJ2-3; 8 bases line up with TRBD1. CDR3 length: 14 amino acids. The germline V gene encodes CDR1 SGHTA and CDR2 FQGTGA. Unmatched junction bases numbered 5, after V lost 5 bases and J lost 4 bases. CDR3 sequence reads: CASSQAGGSDTQYF. CDR3 DNA: TGTGCCAGCAGCCAGGCAGGGGGCTCAGATACGCAGTATTTT.

The rearrangement links TRBV7-2 to TRBJ1-1; no firm D call. Germline CDR1 and CDR2: SGHTA and FQGNSA. The V end was cut by 0 bases, the J end by 3 bases, with 5 bases between. The CDR3 sequence is 13 residues long. The CDR3 loop reads CASSLAGYTEAFF. CDR3 DNA sequence: TGTGCCAGCAGCTTAGCGGGGTACACTGAAGCTTTCTTT.

This clone was found once. The V call is TRBV4-3, the J call TRBJ2-3; D not certain. The CDR3 covers 14 residues. Germline CDR1 is LGHNA and CDR2 is YSLEER. The V and J ends lost 0 bases and 7 bases respectively, with 11 bases between them. The CDR3 reads CASSQDIGKNTQYF. CDR3 sequence (DNA): TGCGCCAGCAGCCAAGATATAGGGAAAAATACGCAGTATTTT.

The CDR3, as DNA: TGTGCCAGCTCACTGGACGGACCCCTCCACTTT. It is translated as CASSLDGPLHF. The J gene is TRBJ1-6, the V gene TRBV18; no reliable D call. This CDR3 contains 11 residues. Germline loops: CDR1 KGHSH, CDR2 LQKENI. V was clipped by 4 bases and J by 12 bases, with 7 bases between them.

The rearrangement links TRBV5-1 to TRBJ2-1; TRBD2 matches at 16 bases. CDR1 and CDR2 from the germline V gene are SGHRS and YFSETQ. Unmatched junction bases numbered 1, after V lost 4 bases and J lost 6 bases. The CDR3 is 15 residues long. CDR3 amino acids: CASSGTSGGANEQFF. In nucleotides, the CDR3 is TGCGCCAGCAGCGGGACTAGCGGGGGGGCCAATGAGCAGTTCTTC.

The J gene is TRBJ2-7, the V gene TRBV12-3 or TRBV12-4; the match to TRBD1 covers 11 bases. Losses at the gene ends were 3 bases for V and 6 bases for J; bases not matched to a gene: 1. The CDR3 extends over 13 amino acids. The CDR3 here is CASSFGTGGEQYF. The CDR3 DNA reads TGTGCCAGCAGTTTTGGGACAGGGGGCGAGCAGTACTTC.

V and J are TRBV5-5 and TRBJ1-3; D unresolved. There are 15 residues in the CDR3. V was clipped by 5 bases and J by 2 bases, with 14 bases between them. Per germline, CDR1 SGHKS and CDR2 YYEKEE (reference sequence). The CDR3 reads CASSLVGSTGNTIYF. The DNA of the CDR3 is TGTGCCAGCAGTCTGGTGGGGAGCACTGGAAACACCATATATTTT.

This clone was seen once. The chain employs TRBV19 and TRBJ1-5; 9 nucleotides line up with TRBD1. CDR1 is LNHDA and CDR2 is SQIVND in the germline V gene (reference sequence). The CDR3 runs 14 residues. The trim removed 4 bases at V and 6 bases at J, leaving 4 bases unmatched. CDR3 sequence (DNA): TGTGCCAGTAGTAAAGGACAGGGGAGTCAGCCCCAGCATTTT. It yields the protein CASSKGQGSQPQHF.